One sample yielded the 11 T cell receptor beta chains listed below, sequenced in a study of T-cell memory formation after mild COVID-19. TCRdb recomputed calls from the 5' RACE reads with MiXCR, one row per CDR3 protein. Among roughly 550,000 distinct CDR3 sequences listed, around 21% were seen once. The specimen sequenced was PBMCs or a T cell subset sorted from them (not recorded which). These receptor sequences come from an adult woman who had mild COVID-19 (a few samples of this study predate the infection). Cell type and time point are not known.

The chain recombines TRBV27 with TRBJ2-2, with D hard to call. CDR3 length: 15 residues. Germline CDR1 MNHEY, CDR2 SMNVEV (reference sequence). The V end lost 6 bases, the J end lost 4 bases, and 15 bases lay between the germline ends. The CDR3 reads CASSPDRLLTGELFF. The DNA of the CDR3 is TGTGCCAGCAGCCCGGATAGGCTACTCACCGGGGAGCTGTTTTTT.

V and J are TRBV12-3 or TRBV12-4 and TRBJ2-1; D might be TRBD2 (6 bases). The CDR3 consists of 14 residues. The germline V and J ends were trimmed by 5 bases and 9 bases, with 17 bases remaining between them. CDR3 sequence: CASSPRGGLSEQFF. CDR3 in DNA: TGTGCCAGCAGTCCCCGTGGGGGGTTATCTGAGCAGTTCTTC.

The J gene is TRBJ1-1, the V gene TRBV9; TRBD1 matches 8 bases. V shed 4 bases, J shed 0 bases, and the junction held 8 bases outside the gene matches. The CDR3 runs 16 residues. Germline CDR1 and CDR2: SGDLS and YYNGEE. CDR3 coding DNA: TGTGCCAGCAGCCCCCGGACAGGGTCCATGAACACTGAAGCTTTCTTT. Protein: CASSPRTGSMNTEAFF. Based on the CDR3 plus reference TRBV9 and TRBJ1-1, the full variable domain is DSGVTQTPKHLITATGQRVTLRCSPRSGDLSVYWYQQSLDQGLQFLIQYYNGEERAKGNILERFSAQQFPDLHSELNLSSLELGDSALYFCASSPRTGSMNTEAFFGQGTRLTVV.

The table lists this clonotype with a few counts. CDR3 loop: CASSLRAGHGYTF. CDR3 coding DNA: TGTGCCAGCAGTTTAAGGGCAGGGCACGGCTACACCTTC. This chain uses TRBV12-3 or TRBV12-4 with TRBJ1-2, with D possibly matching TRBD1 (5 bases). The CDR3 has 13 residues. V lost 2 bases, J lost 8 bases, and 12 bases lay in between.

The rearrangement links TRBV12-3 or TRBV12-4 to TRBJ1-1; no clear D. Trimming pared 3 bases from V and 1 base from J, leaving 6 bases between. The CDR3 has 13 amino acids. The CDR3 sequence is CASSFPWNTEAFF. DNA of the CDR3: TGTGCCAGCAGTTTTCCGTGGAACACTGAAGCTTTCTTT.

This clonotype was seen only a few times. This chain connects TRBV20-1 to TRBJ2-5; D call uncertain. The germline V gene encodes CDR1 DFQATT and CDR2 SNEGSKA (reference sequence). The CDR3 loop spans 13 amino acids. V was shortened by 1 base and J by 3 bases, with 9 bases between the two germline ends. The chain's CDR3 is CSARGGGKETQYF. For the CDR3, the DNA is TGCAGTGCTAGAGGAGGCGGTAAAGAGACCCAGTACTTC.

This clonotype was seen only a few times. This rearrangement joins TRBV5-1 to TRBJ1-2; D might be TRBD1 (5 bases). V shed 1 base and J shed 3 bases, with 13 bases lying between them. The CDR3 contains 15 residues. CDR1 and CDR2 from the germline V gene are SGHRS and YFSETQ. The CDR3 here is CASSLISAGHYGYTF. The DNA of the CDR3 is TGCGCCAGCAGCTTGATAAGCGCGGGACACTATGGCTACACCTTC.

The V and J genes are TRBV29-1 and TRBJ2-2; D could derive from TRBD1 or TRBD2 (5 bases each). Germline-derived CDR1 and CDR2 are SQVTM and ANQGSEA. V shed 6 bases and J shed 2 bases, with 16 bases lying between them. The CDR3 extends over 15 amino acids. CDR3 residues: CSVPVGTANTGELFF. DNA of the CDR3: TGCAGCGTCCCGGTAGGGACGGCTAACACCGGGGAGCTGTTTTTT.

The chain has TRBV7-2 and TRBJ2-1; tentatively, D is TRBD2 (6 bases). Germline-derived CDR1 and CDR2 are SGHTA and FQGNSA. The CDR3 covers 15 residues. Trimming removed 0 bases at V and 9 bases at J, with 15 bases between. The CDR3 loop reads CASSLAGGTPFEQFF. The CDR3 DNA follows: TGTGCCAGCAGCTTAGCCGGGGGAACCCCCTTTGAGCAGTTCTTC.

V gene TRBV18 combines with J gene TRBJ1-6, with D possibly TRBD1 on 5 matching bases. Per germline, CDR1 KGHSH and CDR2 LQKENI. The V end lost 1 base, the J end lost 7 bases, and 8 bases lay between the germline ends. The CDR3 spans 14 residues. This chain's CDR3 is CASSPRTQNSPLHF. The CDR3 DNA follows: TGTGCCAGCTCACCACGGACACAAAATTCACCCCTCCACTTT.

This clonotype was counted between two and nine times. J is TRBJ1-1 and V is TRBV3-1, with 7 bases matching TRBD1. There are 14 residues in the CDR3. Trimming took 2 bases from V and 5 from J; bases not matched to a gene: 5. Germline V gives CDR1 LGHDT, CDR2 YNNKEL (reference sequence). The CDR3 nucleotides are TGTGCCAGCAGCCAACCAGGGGGAGAAACTGAAGCTTTCTTT. Residues: CASSQPGGETEAFF.